The 11 T cell receptor beta chains presented below share a single source sample, sequenced in a study of cytomegalovirus exposure and HLA in healthy donors. The PCR contained 60 Vbeta and 13 Jbeta primers. Some clones are missing from TCRdb's copy, which holds only in-frame ones; the method was immunoSEQ multiplex PCR. Altogether roughly 100,000 clones are present, nearly 80% being singletons, with the ten largest covering around 1.3%. What was sequenced was PBMCs. The receptor source for this set is a man under 40 in good health and CMV-seronegative.

The rearrangement uses TRBV11-2 and TRBJ2-3; 9 bases map to TRBD2. The germline V gene encodes CDR1 SGHAT and CDR2 FQNNGV. CDR3 length: 17 residues. Losses at the gene ends were 0 bases for V and 6 bases for J; bases not matched to a gene: 10. The CDR3 DNA is TGTGCCAGCAGCTTAGATTTTTGGCGGGAGGGCCAGGATACGCAGTATTTT. Protein: CASSLDFWREGQDTQYF.

The rearrangement links TRBV18 to TRBJ1-2; TRBD1 is a possible D gene (6 bases). The CDR3 has 17 residues. V was trimmed by 5 bases and J by 0 bases, leaving 19 bases between them. Looked up from germline, CDR1 is KGHSH and CDR2 is LQKENI. The CDR3 DNA follows: TGTGCCAGCTCAACCCTACAGGGTTCGAGAGCTAACTATGGCTACACCTTC. Translated, it gives CASSTLQGSRANYGYTF.

The chain has TRBV2 and TRBJ2-2; 9 bases map to TRBD2. The germline gives CDR1 SNHLY, CDR2 FYNNEI. The CDR3 has 16 amino acids. V trimming: 7 bases; J trimming: 0 bases; junction bases outside the gene matches: 6. CDR3 DNA: TGTGCCAGCACAAAGATAGCGGGGGCGAACACCGGGGAGCTGTTTTTT. Amino acids: CASTKIAGANTGELFF. Based on the CDR3 plus reference TRBV2 and TRBJ2-2, the full variable domain is EPEVTQTPSHQVTQMGQEVILRCVPISNHLYFYWYRQILGQKVEFLVSFYNNEISEKSEIFDDQFSVERPDGSNFTLKIRSTKLEDSAMYFCASTKIAGANTGELFFGEGSRLTVL.

The J gene is TRBJ1-2, the V gene TRBV20-1; D is perhaps TRBD1 (5 bases). The germline gives CDR1 DFQATT, CDR2 SNEGSKA (reference sequence). Trimming shortened V by 7 bases and J by 8 bases, and 11 bases separated the two germline ends. This CDR3 contains 10 residues. The CDR3 spells CSVRVGGYTF. For the CDR3, the DNA is TGCAGTGTCAGGGTGGGCGGCTACACCTTC.

The rearrangement links TRBV30 to TRBJ1-2, with D possibly matching TRBD1 (6 bases). The CDR3 runs to 14 residues. The germline V gene encodes CDR1 GTSNPN and CDR2 SVGIG (reference sequence). The ends were cut back, 5 bases at V and 7 bases at J, with 20 bases in the middle. The CDR3 DNA sequence: TGTGCCTGGCAAACCGGGACACCCGCCGGTGGCTACACCTTC. Amino acids: CAWQTGTPAGGYTF.

This rearrangement joins TRBV30 to TRBJ2-7; TRBD2 agrees at 11 bases. The germline V gene has CDR1 GTSNPN and CDR2 SVGIG (reference sequence). Trimming removed 2 bases from V and 3 bases from J; junction bases left unmatched: 12. The CDR3 is made up of 17 amino acids. The CDR3 reads CAWSLRTALAGGYEQYF. The CDR3 DNA is TGTGCCTGGAGTCTACGCACCGCCCTAGCGGGAGGCTACGAGCAGTACTTC.

This chain connects TRBV30 to TRBJ1-4; 7 nucleotides align to TRBD1. This CDR3 is 15 amino acids long. Germline V gene sequence: CDR1 GTSNPN, CDR2 SVGIG (reference sequence). V lost 2 bases and J lost 5; bases outside the gene matches: 8. CDR3 DNA sequence: TGTGCCTGGAGTAACCGGGACAGTATCAATGAAAAACTGTTTTTT. Encoded protein: CAWSNRDSINEKLFF.

CDR3 region: CASNYKSLAGESDTQYF. The CDR3 region has the DNA TGTGCCAGCAATTATAAGTCCTTAGCGGGAGAGTCAGATACGCAGTATTTT. This rearrangement joins TRBV28 to TRBJ2-3; 9 positions match TRBD2. With 7 bases clipped from V and 4 bases from J, the junction kept 15 bases outside the gene matches. Looked up from germline, CDR1 is MDHEN and CDR2 is SYDVKM. The CDR3 extends over 17 amino acids.

The V gene is TRBV5-4, the J gene TRBJ2-7; D uncertain. CDR3 size: 14 residues. The V end was cut by 2 bases, the J end by 1 base, with 10 bases between. Germline CDR1 is SGHNT and CDR2 is YYREEE (reference sequence). The CDR3 here is CASSFLPGSYEQYF. The CDR3 coding sequence is TGTGCCAGCAGCTTTCTTCCCGGTTCCTACGAGCAGTACTTC.

This clone was recorded once. The rearrangement links TRBV7-8 to TRBJ2-7; D is perhaps TRBD1 (6 bases). The CDR3 has 14 residues. Looked up from germline, CDR1 is SGHVS and CDR2 is FQNEAQ. V shed 1 base and J shed 6 bases, with 13 bases lying between them. This CDR3 is CASSLVSGVGEQYF. The CDR3 nucleotides are TGTGCCAGCAGCTTAGTTTCAGGGGTTGGCGAGCAGTACTTC.

V usage is TRBV19 and J usage is TRBJ1-5; 7 nucleotides line up with TRBD1. This CDR3 has 16 residues. The V segment lost 4 bases and the J segment 11 bases; nucleotides outside the gene matches: 17. Germline V lookup: CDR1 LNHDA, CDR2 SQIVND (reference sequence). The CDR3 DNA reads TGTGCCAGTAGTACCCAGGACAGGTCGCTAAGGGATGCCCAGCATTTT. Protein sequence: CASSTQDRSLRDAQHF.